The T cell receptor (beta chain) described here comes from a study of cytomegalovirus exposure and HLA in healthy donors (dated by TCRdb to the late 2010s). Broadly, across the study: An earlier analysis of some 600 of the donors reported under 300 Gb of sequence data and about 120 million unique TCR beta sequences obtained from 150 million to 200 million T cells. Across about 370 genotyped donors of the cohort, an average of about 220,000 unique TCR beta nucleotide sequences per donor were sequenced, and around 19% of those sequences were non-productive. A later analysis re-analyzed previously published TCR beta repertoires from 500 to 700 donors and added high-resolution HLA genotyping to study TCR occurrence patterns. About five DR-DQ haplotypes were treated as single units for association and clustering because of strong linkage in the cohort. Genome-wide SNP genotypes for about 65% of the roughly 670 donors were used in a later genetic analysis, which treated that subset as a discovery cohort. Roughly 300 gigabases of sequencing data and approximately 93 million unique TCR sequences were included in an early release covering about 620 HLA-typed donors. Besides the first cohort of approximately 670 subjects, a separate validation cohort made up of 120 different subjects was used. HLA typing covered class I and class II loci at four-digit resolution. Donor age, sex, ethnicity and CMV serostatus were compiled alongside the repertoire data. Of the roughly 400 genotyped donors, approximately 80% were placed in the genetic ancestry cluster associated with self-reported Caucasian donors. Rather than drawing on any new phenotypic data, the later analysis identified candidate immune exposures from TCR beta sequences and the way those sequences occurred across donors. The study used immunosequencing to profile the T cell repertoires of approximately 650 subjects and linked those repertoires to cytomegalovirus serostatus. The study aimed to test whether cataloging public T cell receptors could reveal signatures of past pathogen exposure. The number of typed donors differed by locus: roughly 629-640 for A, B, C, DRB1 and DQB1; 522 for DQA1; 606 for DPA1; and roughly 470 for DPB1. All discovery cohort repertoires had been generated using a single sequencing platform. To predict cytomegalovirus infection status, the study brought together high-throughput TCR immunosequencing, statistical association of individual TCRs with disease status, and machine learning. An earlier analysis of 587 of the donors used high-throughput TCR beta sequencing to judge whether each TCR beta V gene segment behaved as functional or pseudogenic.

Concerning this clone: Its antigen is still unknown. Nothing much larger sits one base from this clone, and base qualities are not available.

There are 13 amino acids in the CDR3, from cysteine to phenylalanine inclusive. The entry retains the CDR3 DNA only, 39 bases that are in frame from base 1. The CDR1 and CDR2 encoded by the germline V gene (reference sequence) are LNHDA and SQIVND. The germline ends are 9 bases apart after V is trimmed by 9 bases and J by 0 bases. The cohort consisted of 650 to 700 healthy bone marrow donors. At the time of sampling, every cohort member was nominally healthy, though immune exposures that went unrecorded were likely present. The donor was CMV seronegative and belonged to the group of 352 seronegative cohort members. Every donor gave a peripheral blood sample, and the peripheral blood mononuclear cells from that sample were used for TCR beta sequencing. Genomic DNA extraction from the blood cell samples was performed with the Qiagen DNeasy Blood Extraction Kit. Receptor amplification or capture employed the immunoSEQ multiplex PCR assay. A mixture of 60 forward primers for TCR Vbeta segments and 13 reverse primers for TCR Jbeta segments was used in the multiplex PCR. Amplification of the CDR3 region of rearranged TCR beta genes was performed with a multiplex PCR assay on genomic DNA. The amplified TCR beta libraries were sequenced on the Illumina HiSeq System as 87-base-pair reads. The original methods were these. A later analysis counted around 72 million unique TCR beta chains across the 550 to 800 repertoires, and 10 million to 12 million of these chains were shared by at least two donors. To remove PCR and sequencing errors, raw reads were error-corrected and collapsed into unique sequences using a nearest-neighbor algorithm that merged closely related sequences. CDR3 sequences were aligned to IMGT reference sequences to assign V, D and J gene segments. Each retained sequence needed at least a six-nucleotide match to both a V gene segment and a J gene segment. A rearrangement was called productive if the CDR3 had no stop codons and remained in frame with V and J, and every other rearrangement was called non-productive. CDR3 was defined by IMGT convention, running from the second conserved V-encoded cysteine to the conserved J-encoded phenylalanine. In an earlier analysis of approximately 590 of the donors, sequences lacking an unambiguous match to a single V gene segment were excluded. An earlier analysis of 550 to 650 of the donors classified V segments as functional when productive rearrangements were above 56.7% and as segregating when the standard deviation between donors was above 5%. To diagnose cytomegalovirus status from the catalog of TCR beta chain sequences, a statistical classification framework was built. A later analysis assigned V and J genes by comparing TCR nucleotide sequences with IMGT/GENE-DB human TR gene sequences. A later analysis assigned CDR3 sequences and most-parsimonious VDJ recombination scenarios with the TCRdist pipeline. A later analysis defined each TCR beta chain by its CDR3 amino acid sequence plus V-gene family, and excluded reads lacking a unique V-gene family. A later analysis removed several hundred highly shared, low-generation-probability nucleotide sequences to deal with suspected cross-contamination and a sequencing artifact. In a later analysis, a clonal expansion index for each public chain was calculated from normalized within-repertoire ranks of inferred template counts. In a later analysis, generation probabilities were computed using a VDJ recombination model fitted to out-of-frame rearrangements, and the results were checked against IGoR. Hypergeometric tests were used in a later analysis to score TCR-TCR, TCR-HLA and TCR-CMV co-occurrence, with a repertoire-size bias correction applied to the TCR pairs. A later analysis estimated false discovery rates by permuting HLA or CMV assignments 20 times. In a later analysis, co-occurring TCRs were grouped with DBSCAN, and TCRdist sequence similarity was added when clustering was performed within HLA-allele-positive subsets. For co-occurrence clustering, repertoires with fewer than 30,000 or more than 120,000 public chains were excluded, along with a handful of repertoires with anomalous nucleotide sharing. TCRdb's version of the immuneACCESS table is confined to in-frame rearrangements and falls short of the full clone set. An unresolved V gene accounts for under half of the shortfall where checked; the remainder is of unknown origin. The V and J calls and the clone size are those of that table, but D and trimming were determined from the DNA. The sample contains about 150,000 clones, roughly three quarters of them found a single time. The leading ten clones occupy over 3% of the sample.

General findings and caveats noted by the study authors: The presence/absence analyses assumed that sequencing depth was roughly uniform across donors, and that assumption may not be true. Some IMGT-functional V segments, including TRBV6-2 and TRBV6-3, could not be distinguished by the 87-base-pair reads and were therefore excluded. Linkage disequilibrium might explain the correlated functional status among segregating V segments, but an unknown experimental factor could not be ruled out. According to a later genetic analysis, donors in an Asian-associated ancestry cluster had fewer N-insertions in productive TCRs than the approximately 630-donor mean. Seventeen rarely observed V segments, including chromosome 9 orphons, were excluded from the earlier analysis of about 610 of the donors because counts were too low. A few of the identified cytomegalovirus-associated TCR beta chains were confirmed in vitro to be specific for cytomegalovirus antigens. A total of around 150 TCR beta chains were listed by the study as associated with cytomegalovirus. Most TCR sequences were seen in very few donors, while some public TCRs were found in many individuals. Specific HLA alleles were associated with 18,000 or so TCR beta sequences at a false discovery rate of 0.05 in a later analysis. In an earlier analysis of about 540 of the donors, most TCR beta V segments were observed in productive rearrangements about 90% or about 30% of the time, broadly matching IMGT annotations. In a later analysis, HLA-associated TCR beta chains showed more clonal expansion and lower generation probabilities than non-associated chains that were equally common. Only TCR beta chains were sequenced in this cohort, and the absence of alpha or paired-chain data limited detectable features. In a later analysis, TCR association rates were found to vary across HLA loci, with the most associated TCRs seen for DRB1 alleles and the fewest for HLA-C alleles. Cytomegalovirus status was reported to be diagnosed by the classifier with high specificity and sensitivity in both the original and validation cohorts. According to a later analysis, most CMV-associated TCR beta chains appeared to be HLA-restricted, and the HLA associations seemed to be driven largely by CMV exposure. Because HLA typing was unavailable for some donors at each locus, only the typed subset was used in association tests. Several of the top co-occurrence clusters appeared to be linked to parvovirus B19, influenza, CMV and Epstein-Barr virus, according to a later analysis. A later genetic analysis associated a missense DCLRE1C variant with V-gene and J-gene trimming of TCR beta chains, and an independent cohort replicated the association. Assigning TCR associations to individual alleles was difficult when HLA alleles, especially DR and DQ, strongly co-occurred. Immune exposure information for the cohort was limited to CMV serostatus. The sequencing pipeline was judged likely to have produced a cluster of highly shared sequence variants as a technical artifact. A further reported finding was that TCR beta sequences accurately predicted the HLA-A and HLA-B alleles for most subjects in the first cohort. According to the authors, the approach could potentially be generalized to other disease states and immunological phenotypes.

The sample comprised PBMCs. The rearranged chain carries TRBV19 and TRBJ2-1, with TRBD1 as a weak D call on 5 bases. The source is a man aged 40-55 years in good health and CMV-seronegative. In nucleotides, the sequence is TGTGCCAGCCGGACAAGCTCCTACAATGAGCAGTTCTTC. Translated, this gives CASRTSSYNEQFF.